What follows are 24 T cell receptor beta chains derived from one specimen sequenced in a study of cytomegalovirus exposure and HLA in healthy donors. Libraries were prepared by immunoSEQ multiplex PCR; TCRdb keeps only in-frame clonotypes and omits some of them. The sample yields roughly 270,000 clones, 85% to 90% seen once. Material: PBMCs. The receptors were sampled from a woman aged 18-29 years in good health and CMV-seronegative.

The chain couples TRBV5-1 to TRBJ2-7, with 9 positions matching TRBD2. Germline CDR1 SGHRS, CDR2 YFSETQ. This CDR3 is built from 15 residues. The V and J ends lost 2 bases and 2 bases, in that order; junction bases with no gene match: 5. The CDR3 reads CASSLLPSGTYEQYF. The CDR3 nucleotides are TGCGCCAGCAGCTTATTGCCTAGCGGGACCTACGAGCAGTACTTC.

This chain uses TRBV28 with TRBJ2-1; 9 bases map to TRBD2. The CDR3 runs 16 residues. V gave up 4 bases and J gave up 4 bases; unmatched junction bases: 8. Germline-derived CDR1 and CDR2 are MDHEN and SYDVKM. In DNA form, the CDR3 reads TGTGCCAGCAGTTCCGGGTCCGGACTAGCGTACAATGAGCAGTTCTTC. Residues: CASSSGSGLAYNEQFF. Full variable domain (outside the CDR3, taken from reference TRBV28 and TRBJ2-1): DVKVTQSSRYLVKRTGEKVFLECVQDMDHENMFWYRQDPGLGLRLIYFSYDVKMKEKGDIPEGYSVSREKKERFSLILESASTNQTSMYLCASSSGSGLAYNEQFFGPGTRLTVL.

This chain connects TRBV27 to TRBJ1-1; a weak D match, TRBD1 (6 bases). V was clipped by 5 bases and J by 7 bases, with 17 bases between them. The CDR3 is 14 amino acids. The germline V gene has CDR1 MNHEY and CDR2 SMNVEV (reference sequence). The CDR3 sequence: CASSPLGGANEAFF. In DNA form, the CDR3 reads TGTGCCAGCAGTCCCTTGGGGGGGGCGAATGAAGCTTTCTTT.

The V call is TRBV10-3, the J call TRBJ1-1; D might be TRBD1 (6 bases). Germline-derived CDR1 and CDR2 are ENHRY and SYGVKD. This CDR3 contains 13 residues. V was clipped by 5 bases and J by 4 bases, with 11 bases between them. CDR3 nucleotides: TGTGCCATCAGTACAGGGAGAGGCACTGAAGCTTTCTTT. Translated: CAISTGRGTEAFF.

The chain combines TRBV11-2 with TRBJ1-1, with a possible D match to TRBD1 (5 bases). Germline V gives CDR1 SGHAT, CDR2 FQNNGV. The CDR3 is 16 residues long. The V end was cut by 6 bases, the J end by 1 base, with 18 bases between. DNA for the CDR3: TGTGCCAGCAGACACTATCCCAGGGTAAGGAACACTGAAGCTTTCTTT. Translating it yields CASRHYPRVRNTEAFF.

This clone was seen only a few times. This rearrangement joins TRBV6-5 to TRBJ2-7; 7 bases map to TRBD2. After removal of 6 bases from V and 7 bases from J, the junction contained 12 bases not matched to a gene. Looked up from germline, CDR1 is MNHEY and CDR2 is SVGAGI. The CDR3 extends over 14 amino acids. The DNA for the CDR3 is TGTGCCAGCAGCCGACTAGCTGACTTTCATGAGCAGTACTTC. Amino acids: CASSRLADFHEQYF.

The CDR3 nucleotides read TGTGCCAGCAGCTTAGGAGCCGGACAGGAGACCCAGTACTTC. It specifies CASSLGAGQETQYF. The chain has TRBV7-2 and TRBJ2-5, with D tentatively TRBD1 (6 bases). Germline loops: CDR1 SGHTA, CDR2 FQGNSA. The CDR3 is 14 residues long. The V gene lost 1 base and the J gene lost 5 bases, with 11 bases spanning the gap. The full variable domain, completed using reference TRBV7-2 and TRBJ2-5, is GAGVSQSPSNKVTEKGKDVELRCDPISGHTALYWYRQSLGQGLEFLIYFQGNSAPDKSGLPSDRFSAERTGGSVSTLTIQRTQQEDSAVYLCASSLGAGQETQYFGPGTRLLVL.

V gene TRBV9 combines with J gene TRBJ1-2; 7 bases are shared with TRBD1. The CDR3 length is 17 residues. Germline assignment: CDR1 SGDLS and CDR2 YYNGEE. The junction had 16 bases not matched to a gene; V was cut back by 2 bases and J by 6 bases. Here the CDR3 DNA reads TGTGCCAGCAGCGTCTCGGGACAGACAACCTATCTACATGGCTACACCTTC. Protein sequence: CASSVSGQTTYLHGYTF.

The V gene is TRBV18, the J gene TRBJ2-7; weak D call: TRBD2 (6 bases). CDR3 length: 16 amino acids. CDR1 is KGHSH, CDR2 LQKENI, per germline. The V end lost 2 bases, the J end lost 0 bases, and 14 bases lay between the germline ends. The CDR3 protein is CASSPYLGGNSYEQYF. In DNA, the CDR3 is TGTGCCAGCTCACCATATTTAGGCGGGAACTCCTACGAGCAGTACTTC.

This clone was detected only a few times. The rearrangement links TRBV27 to TRBJ1-5; weak D call: TRBD1 (5 bases). Germline V CDR1 and CDR2: MNHEY, SMNVEV (reference sequence). Between the trimmed V and J ends, which lost 2 bases and 9 bases, there was a span of 11 bases. The CDR3 has 13 amino acids. CDR3: CASSLRGGRPQHF. In DNA, the CDR3 is TGTGCCAGCAGTTTACGGGGGGGAAGGCCCCAGCATTTT.

The chain carries TRBV27 and TRBJ2-5; possibly TRBD2 for D (6 bases). The CDR3 is 15 amino acids. From germline, CDR1 is MNHEY and CDR2 SMNVEV (reference sequence). Trimming cost V 7 bases and J 3 bases, with 18 bases left between them. The CDR3 reads CASTGGGLPKETQYF. The CDR3 coding sequence is TGTGCCAGCACCGGAGGAGGACTACCTAAAGAGACCCAGTACTTC.

The chain links TRBV5-4 to TRBJ2-2; D is possibly TRBD1 (5 bases). This CDR3 contains 15 residues. The V end was cut by 2 bases, the J end by 4 bases, with 12 bases between. From germline, CDR1 is SGHNT and CDR2 YYREEE (reference sequence). The CDR3 here is CASSFQGGFTGELFF. The CDR3 DNA follows: TGTGCCAGCAGCTTCCAGGGTGGCTTCACCGGGGAGCTGTTTTTT. Combining the CDR3 with reference TRBV5-4 and TRBJ2-2 gives the whole variable domain ETGVTQSPTHLIKTRGQQVTLRCSSQSGHNTVSWYQQALGQGPQFIFQYYREEENGRGNFPPRFSGLQFPNYSSELNVNALELDDSALYLCASSFQGGFTGELFFGEGSRLTVL.

CDR3 loop: CASSSSGRGGEQFF. The CDR3 DNA follows: TGTGCCAGCAGCTCCTCCGGGAGGGGGGGTGAGCAGTTCTTC. The chain employs TRBV6-5 and TRBJ2-1; 8 positions match TRBD2. Trimming removed 6 bases from V and 9 bases from J; junction bases left unmatched: 10. This CDR3 has 14 amino acids. The V gene's germline CDR1 is MNHEY and CDR2 SVGAGI.

This clone appeared a single time. The V gene is TRBV29-1, the J gene TRBJ2-7; D is possibly TRBD2 (6 bases). This CDR3 has 18 residues. Trimming took 7 bases from V and 5 from J, leaving 33 bases between them. Germline-derived CDR1 and CDR2 are SQVTM and ANQGSEA. CDR3 amino acids: CSAEGPSDVAPTGHEQYF. The CDR3 DNA sequence: TGCAGCGCCGAGGGGCCTAGCGATGTGGCCCCAACTGGCCACGAGCAGTACTTC.

The V and J genes are TRBV29-1 and TRBJ1-1; D may be TRBD1 (5 bases). CDR3 size: 12 residues. Between the trimmed V and J ends, which lost 4 bases and 4 bases, there was a span of 10 bases. CDR1 is SQVTM and CDR2 is ANQGSEA in the germline V gene. This CDR3 reads CSVGGGATEAFF. As DNA, the CDR3 is TGCAGCGTTGGGGGAGGGGCCACTGAAGCTTTCTTT. The full variable domain, rest sourced from reference TRBV29-1 and TRBJ1-1, is SAVISQKPSRDICQRGTSLTIQCQVDSQVTMMFWYRQQPGQSLTLIATANQGSEATYESGFVIDKFPISRPNLTFSTLTVSNMSPEDSSIYLCSVGGGATEAFFGQGTRLTVV.

The chain has TRBV2 and TRBJ2-3, with 7 bases lining up with TRBD1. Germline V CDR1 and CDR2: SNHLY, FYNNEI. V shed 3 bases, J shed 3 bases, and the junction held 9 bases outside the gene matches. There are 16 residues in the CDR3. The DNA for the CDR3 is TGTGCCAGCAGTGACAGAGGGGACAGATCGACAGATACGCAGTATTTT. This translates into CASSDRGDRSTDTQYF.

The V and J genes are TRBV28 and TRBJ2-3; 8 bases are shared with TRBD1. CDR3 size: 17 residues. Trimming cost V 7 bases and J 2 bases; bases outside gene matches: 14. Germline CDR1 is MDHEN and CDR2 is SYDVKM. This CDR3 is CASIRRPGQGATDTQYF. The DNA for the CDR3 is TGTGCCAGCATCAGGCGCCCTGGACAGGGTGCCACAGATACGCAGTATTTT.

The chain has TRBV7-2 and TRBJ1-2; TRBD1 might be the D (6 bases). This CDR3 is built from 16 residues. Germline assignment: CDR1 SGHTA and CDR2 FQGNSA. V lost 7 bases, J lost 6 bases, and 24 bases lay in between. The CDR3 protein is CASTYWSGHLLDGYTF. The CDR3 region has the DNA TGTGCCAGCACCTATTGGTCGGGACATCTCTTGGATGGCTACACCTTC.

This clone has just a few counts. The J gene is TRBJ1-2, the V gene TRBV29-1; 7 bases match TRBD1. This CDR3 has 13 amino acids. In germline, CDR1 is SQVTM, CDR2 ANQGSEA. J gave up 4 bases and V 6 bases, and 8 bases lay outside the gene matches. CDR3 coding DNA: TGCAGCGTATCAGGGGGGAAAGGCTATGGCTACACCTTC. Its protein product is CSVSGGKGYGYTF.

The chain carries TRBV5-1 and TRBJ2-1, with 9 bases aligning to TRBD2. V lost 2 bases, J lost 4 bases, and 4 bases stayed unmatched. In germline, CDR1 is SGHRS, CDR2 YFSETQ. There are 15 residues in the CDR3. This CDR3 is CASSLALAGYNEQFF. CDR3 in DNA: TGCGCCAGCAGCTTAGCTCTAGCGGGGTACAATGAGCAGTTCTTC.

V and J are TRBV28 and TRBJ1-3; possible D gene TRBD1, 6 bases. The CDR3 covers 17 residues. CDR1 MDHEN and CDR2 SYDVKM come from the germline V gene. V shed 3 bases and J shed 0 bases, with 15 bases lying between them. As DNA, the CDR3 is TGTGCCAGCAGTTTCCTGACAGGCTTCAACTCTGGAAACACCATATATTTT. This codes for CASSFLTGFNSGNTIYF.

The genes are TRBV2 and TRBJ2-7; D may be TRBD1 (5 bases). The germline V and J ends were trimmed by 4 bases and 2 bases, with 6 bases remaining between them. The CDR3 contains 12 residues. Germline-derived CDR1 and CDR2 are SNHLY and FYNNEI. CDR3 DNA: TGTGCCAGCAGTGTGACAGCCTACGAGCAGTACTTC. It is translated as CASSVTAYEQYF.

The V gene is TRBV27, the J gene TRBJ1-4; 7 nucleotides agree with TRBD1. The CDR3 runs 16 residues. Trimming cost V 4 bases and J 8 bases; bases outside gene matches: 13. The germline gives CDR1 MNHEY, CDR2 SMNVEV (reference sequence). CDR3 sequence (DNA): TGTGCCAGCAGTTGGGAAGGGGGCAGGGCTCGGGAAAAACTGTTTTTT. This gives the protein CASSWEGGRAREKLFF.

The rearrangement joins TRBV30 to TRBJ1-2; D may be TRBD1 (5 bases). CDR3 size: 14 residues. Germline lookup yields CDR1 GTSNPN and CDR2 SVGIG (reference sequence). V lost 2 bases and J lost 6, with 16 bases in between. CDR3 nucleotides: TGTGCCTGGAGTATCAGGGTTCGGTCTGATGGCTACACCTTC. Translation: CAWSIRVRSDGYTF. The variable domain in full, with the rest retrieved from reference TRBV30 and TRBJ1-2, is SQTIHQWPATLVQPVGSPLSLECTVEGTSNPNLYWYRQAAGRGLQLLFYSVGIGQISSEVPQNLSASRPQDRQFILSSKKLLLSDSGFYLCAWSIRVRSDGYTFGSGTRLTVV.